The subject of this entry is one T cell receptor beta chain. No antigen is known for it. This sample was included in a study of CD8 T cells in ankylosing spondylitis. 5'-RACE, quantitative and with molecular barcodes, yielded the TCR beta libraries. TCRdb reanalysed the 5' RACE reads using MiXCR and keeps one entry per CDR3 protein. The sample includes more than 650,000 distinct CDR3 sequences, around 11% seen only once; the top ten take about 0.49%. Study findings and constraints: Blood from ankylosing spondylitis patients appeared to carry a characteristic roughly 8-variant TCR beta motif. As for the disease-linked clones, they showed a CD8+ phenotype and occurred at relatively low frequencies in peripheral blood. Previously reported in reactive arthritis synovial fluid and blood were some of the motif variants. Clones tied to disease were said to be significantly enriched in matched ankylosing spondylitis synovial fluid.

Per germline, CDR1 LGHNA and CDR2 YNFKEQ. CDR3 length: 14 amino acids. Trimming left V 4 bases short and J 5 bases short, with 12 bases between. The chain joins TRBV4-2 to TRBJ2-1; either TRBD1 or TRBD2 may fit D (5 bases each). The sequence was obtained from a male donor with ankylosing spondylitis. The sample taken for sequencing was blood, either unsorted or a sorted T cell fraction (not recorded which). This CDR3 is CASSRRDGNNEQFF. The CDR3 DNA reads TGTGCCAGCAGCCGCCGGGACGGCAACAATGAGCAGTTCTTC.